These 14 T cell receptor beta chains were all obtained from the same sample, sequenced in a study of neurological immune-mediated disorders. TCRdb fed the 5' RACE reads into MiXCR, producing one record per CDR3 protein. The table records some 80,000 distinct CDR3 sequences, 5.8% of them present only once. Time point reported: longitudinal time-point 2. The material sequenced was PBMCs. The receptors come from a woman aged 55-75 years with multiple sclerosis.

Many counts were recorded for this clonotype. The chain combines TRBV12-3 or TRBV12-4 with TRBJ1-1; D remains unclear. V was trimmed by 4 bases and J by 1 base, leaving 7 bases between them. The CDR3 has 13 residues. The CDR3 loop is CASSSWGNTEAFF. The CDR3 DNA follows: TGTGCCAGCAGTTCCTGGGGGAACACTGAAGCTTTCTTT.

This clonotype was detected ten times or more. The rearrangement links TRBV10-2 to TRBJ2-5; 10 nucleotides align to TRBD2. The CDR3 length is 15 residues. Germline values: CDR1 WSHSY, CDR2 SAAADI. V lost 5 bases to trimming and J lost 4 bases; unmatched junction nucleotides: 7. CDR3 nucleotides: TGCGCCAGCAGTAAAAGCGGGGGGGCCTCAGAGACCCAGTACTTC. Amino acids: CASSKSGGASETQYF.

The sample holds many counts of this clonotype. This chain joins TRBV20-1 and TRBJ2-5; no clear D. Looked up from germline, CDR1 is DFQATT and CDR2 is SNEGSKA (reference sequence). The ends were cut back, 4 bases at V and 1 base at J, with 16 bases in the middle. The length of the CDR3 is 15 residues. CDR3 DNA: TGCAGTGCTACTCCCGGGTCTTGGGCCCAAGAGACCCAGTACTTC. Translated: CSATPGSWAQETQYF.

The rearrangement joins TRBV12-3 or TRBV12-4 to TRBJ1-2; 8 bases line up with TRBD1. V lost 7 bases, J lost 4 bases, and 8 bases stayed unmatched. The CDR3 contains 14 residues. The CDR3 region has the DNA TGTGCCAGCACCGACACAGGGGGATTCTATGGCTACACCTTC. Encoded protein: CASTDTGGFYGYTF.

This clonotype was counted many times. This chain uses TRBV6-5 with TRBJ2-4, with D possibly being TRBD1 (6 bases). This CDR3 has 14 amino acids. Germline V lookup: CDR1 MNHEY, CDR2 SVGAGI. The V end lost 5 bases, the J end lost 3 bases, and 11 bases lay between the germline ends. CDR3 sequence: CASSQGPLKNIQYF. The CDR3, as DNA: TGTGCCAGCAGTCAGGGGCCGCTCAAAAACATTCAGTACTTC.

This clonotype appeared many times. The chain has TRBV27 and TRBJ1-2, with 7 bases fitting TRBD1. Germline V gene lookup returns CDR1 MNHEY and CDR2 SMNVEV (reference sequence). Unmatched junction bases numbered 16, after V lost 5 bases and J lost 4 bases. The CDR3 totals 17 residues. DNA for the CDR3: TGTGCCAGCAGTCCAAAAGCTCGACAGGGTTGGATCTATGGCTACACCTTC. As protein: CASSPKARQGWIYGYTF.

This clonotype showed up many times. This chain connects TRBV5-1 to TRBJ2-5; TRBD2 agrees at 8 bases. The CDR3 has 15 residues. Trimming removed 0 bases from V and 4 bases from J; junction bases left unmatched: 5. From germline, CDR1 is SGHRS and CDR2 YFSETQ. The CDR3 loop reads CASSLAGGGLETQYF. CDR3 nucleotides: TGCGCCAGCAGCTTGGCCGGCGGGGGGTTAGAGACCCAGTACTTC.

This clonotype appeared many times. The genes are TRBV20-1 and TRBJ2-3; TRBD2 matches at 7 bases. V lost 0 bases, J lost 2 bases, and 8 bases stayed unmatched. Germline V gene data show CDR1 as DFQATT and CDR2 as SNEGSKA (reference sequence). The CDR3 is 16 amino acids. CDR3 sequence: CSARDRGGGVTDTQYF. CDR3 coding DNA: TGCAGTGCTAGAGATCGGGGCGGGGGAGTCACAGATACGCAGTATTTT.

The table lists this clonotype with many counts. This rearrangement joins TRBV2 to TRBJ1-5; TRBD1 is a possible D gene (5 bases). This CDR3 is built from 13 residues. Germline lookup yields CDR1 SNHLY and CDR2 FYNNEI. Trimming shortened V by 7 bases and J by 3 bases, and 10 bases separated the two germline ends. The CDR3 here is CASTRQSNQPQHF. CDR3 nucleotide sequence: TGTGCCAGCACCCGACAGTCCAATCAGCCCCAGCATTTT.

This clonotype was observed a few times. The chain recombines TRBV27 with TRBJ2-5; unclear D gene. Per the germline V gene, CDR1 is MNHEY and CDR2 is SMNVEV (reference sequence). Deletions cut 5 bases from V and 4 bases from J, with 11 bases between. The CDR3 spans 13 residues. DNA for the CDR3: TGTGCCAGCAGTCGGGCCCGTGGAGAGACCCAGTACTTC. Translating gives CASSRARGETQYF.

This clonotype has at least ten counts. The chain has TRBV6-6 and TRBJ2-7; D not resolved. The CDR3 runs to 16 residues. With 2 bases removed from V and 0 bases from J, the gap between germline ends came to 14 bases. CDR1 is MNHNY and CDR2 is SVGAGI in the germline V gene (reference sequence). As DNA, the CDR3 is TGTGCCAGCAGTTACCCTCGGAGTAAGGCCTCCTACGAGCAGTACTTC. Residues: CASSYPRSKASYEQYF.

In DNA, the CDR3 is TGTGCCAGCAGCTTGGCGGGGACGGCAGATACGCAGTATTTT. Its protein is CASSLAGTADTQYF. The V gene is TRBV5-4, the J gene TRBJ2-3; perhaps D is TRBD1 or TRBD2 (5 bases each). The CDR3 totals 14 residues. The germline gives CDR1 SGHNT, CDR2 YYREEE (reference sequence). V was pared by 0 bases and J by 4 bases, with 9 bases between.

The chain combines TRBV27 with TRBJ1-4; D ambiguous. Germline V gene data show CDR1 as MNHEY and CDR2 as SMNVEV (reference sequence). The V and J ends lost 4 bases and 7 bases respectively, with 16 bases between them. The CDR3 is 15 residues long. CDR3 sequence reads: CASSSGVTFFEKLFF. The CDR3 DNA is TGTGCCAGCAGTTCCGGGGTCACCTTTTTTGAAAAACTGTTTTTT. Complete variable domain (other parts from reference TRBV27 and TRBJ1-4): EAQVTQNPRYLITVTGKKLTVTCSQNMNHEYMSWYRQDPGLGLRQIYYSMNVEVTDKGDVPEGYKVSRKEKRNFPLILESPSPNQTSLYFCASSSGVTFFEKLFFGSGTQLSVL.

This clonotype was detected many times. V and J are TRBV11-2 and TRBJ1-2; 9 bases match TRBD1. Trimming removed 5 bases from V and 7 bases from J; junction bases left unmatched: 8. The CDR3 loop spans 14 amino acids. CDR1 SGHAT and CDR2 FQNNGV come from the germline V gene. The CDR3 spells CASSRQQGALGYTF. As DNA, the CDR3 is TGTGCCAGCAGCCGTCAACAGGGGGCGCTTGGCTACACCTTC.